The entry that follows covers one TCR beta chain sequence. Antigen specificity is unknown. TRB rearrangements were amplified by multiplex PCR with BIOMED2 TRB-A/B primers. TCRdb re-derived calls from the multiplex PCR reads in MiXCR, one entry per CDR3 protein. The table lists 8,000 to 9,500 distinct CDR3 sequences, 37% of them singletons. CDR1 is SGHNT, CDR2 YYREEE, per germline (reference sequence). The CDR3 sequence is 16 residues long. The V end lost 0 bases, the J end lost 5 bases, and 17 bases lay between the germline ends. The sample comes from a study of T and B cells in COVID-19 patients. At the level of the study: Peripheral blood came from COVID-19 patients with active infection or after recovery. Study-wide results and limits: CD4+, regulatory T cell, CD8+ and sorted SARS-CoV-2-responsive or tetramer+ T cells were not yet sequenced. Patients with COVID-19 reportedly showed strongly skewed T cell receptor beta variable and joining gene usage. At recovery TRB diversity and richness exceeded healthy donors, after highly clonal active COVID-19 repertoires.

Blood genomic DNA input for TRB amplification was about 240-550 ng. The chain recombines TRBV5-4 with TRBJ1-1; tentative D call: TRBD1 (5 bases). Sequenced sample: blood. The receptor was isolated from a human donor with active COVID-19. CDR3 amino acids: CASSLGGTYPGTEAFF. Written as DNA, the CDR3 is TGTGCCAGCAGCTTGGGAGGGACCTATCCGGGTACTGAAGCTTTCTTT.